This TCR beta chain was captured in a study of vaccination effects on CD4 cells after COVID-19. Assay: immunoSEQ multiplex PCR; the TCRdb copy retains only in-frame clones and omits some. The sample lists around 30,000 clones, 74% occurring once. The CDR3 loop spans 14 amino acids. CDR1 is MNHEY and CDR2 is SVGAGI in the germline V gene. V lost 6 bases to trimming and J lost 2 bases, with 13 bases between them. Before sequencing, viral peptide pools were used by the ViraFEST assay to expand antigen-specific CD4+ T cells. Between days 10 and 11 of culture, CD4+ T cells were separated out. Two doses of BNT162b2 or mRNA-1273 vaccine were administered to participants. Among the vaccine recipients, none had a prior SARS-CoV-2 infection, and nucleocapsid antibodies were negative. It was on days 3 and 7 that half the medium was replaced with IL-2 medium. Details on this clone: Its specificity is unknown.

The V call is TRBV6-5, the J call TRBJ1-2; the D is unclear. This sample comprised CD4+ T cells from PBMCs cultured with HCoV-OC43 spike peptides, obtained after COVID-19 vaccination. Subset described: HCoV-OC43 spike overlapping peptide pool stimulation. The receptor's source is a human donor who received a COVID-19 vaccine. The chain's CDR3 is CASSPGNPNYGYTF. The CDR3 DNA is TGTGCCAGCAGCCCCGGTAATCCAAACTATGGCTACACCTTC.